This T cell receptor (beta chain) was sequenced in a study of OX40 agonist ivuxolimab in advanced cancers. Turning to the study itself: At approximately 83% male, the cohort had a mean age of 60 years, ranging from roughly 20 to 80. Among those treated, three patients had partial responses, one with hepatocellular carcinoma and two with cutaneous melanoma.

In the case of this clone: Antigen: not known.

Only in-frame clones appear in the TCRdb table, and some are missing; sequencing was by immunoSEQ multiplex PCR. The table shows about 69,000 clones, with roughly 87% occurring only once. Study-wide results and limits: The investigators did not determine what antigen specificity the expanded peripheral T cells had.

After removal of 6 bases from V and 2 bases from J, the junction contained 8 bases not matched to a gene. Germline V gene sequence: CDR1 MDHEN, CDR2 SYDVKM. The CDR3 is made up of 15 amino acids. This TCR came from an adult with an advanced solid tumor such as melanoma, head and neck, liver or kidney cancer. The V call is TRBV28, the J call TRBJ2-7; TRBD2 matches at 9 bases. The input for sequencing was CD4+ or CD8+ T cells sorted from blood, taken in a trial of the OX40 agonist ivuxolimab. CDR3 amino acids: CASSIAAGGAYEQYF. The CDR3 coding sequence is TGTGCCAGCAGCATAGCTGCGGGAGGGGCCTACGAGCAGTACTTC.